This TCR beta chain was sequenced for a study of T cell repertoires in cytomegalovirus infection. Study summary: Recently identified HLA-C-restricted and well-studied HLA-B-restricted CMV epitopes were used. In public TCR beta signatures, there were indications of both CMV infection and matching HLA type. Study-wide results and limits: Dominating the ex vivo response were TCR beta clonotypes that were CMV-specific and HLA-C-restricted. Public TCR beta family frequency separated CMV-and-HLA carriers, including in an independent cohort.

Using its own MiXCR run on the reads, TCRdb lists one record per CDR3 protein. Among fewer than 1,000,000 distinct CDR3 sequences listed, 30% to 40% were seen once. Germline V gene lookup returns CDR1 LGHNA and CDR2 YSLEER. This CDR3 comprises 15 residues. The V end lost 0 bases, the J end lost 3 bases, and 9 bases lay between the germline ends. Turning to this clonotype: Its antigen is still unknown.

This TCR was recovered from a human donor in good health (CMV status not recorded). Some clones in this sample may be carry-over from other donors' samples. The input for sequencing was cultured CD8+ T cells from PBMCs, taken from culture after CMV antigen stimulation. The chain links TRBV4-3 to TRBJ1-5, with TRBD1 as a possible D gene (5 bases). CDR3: CASSQESGTNQPQHF. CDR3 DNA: TGCGCCAGCAGCCAAGAATCCGGGACCAATCAGCCCCAGCATTTT.